This T cell receptor beta chain stems from a study of low-dose radiotherapy and immunotherapy resistance in tumors. Study in general: A total of 13 Gy over 26 weeks was given to Cohort 2 as 1 Gy per fraction every two weeks.

As to time point: after trial treatment. The treatment is: LDRT plus nivolumab, ipilimumab, low-dose cyclophosphamide and aspirin (RACIN trial). In the RACIN dose-escalation trial, donors got nivolumab plus ipilimumab with aspirin, cyclophosphamide and radiotherapy. First-strand cDNA used TRAV- and TRBV-specific primers, covering alpha and beta chains. It was with a constant-region primer and a V-primer adapter that TCRs were amplified over approximately 20 PCR cycles. TCRdb independently ran MiXCR on the reads; one entry per CDR3 protein. The data show more than 30,000 distinct CDR3 sequences, roughly 49% seen once. CDR3 length equals 13 residues. V was clipped by 5 bases and J by 7 bases, with 15 bases between them. Per germline, CDR1 GTSNPN and CDR2 SVGIG (reference sequence). This clonotype was observed at least ten times.

The V call is TRBV30, the J call TRBJ2-1; D unclear. This TCR was recovered from a male donor with gallbladder cancer. The starting material was PBMCs, obtained after low-dose radiotherapy plus immunotherapy. The chain's CDR3 is CAWRRMTVNEQFF. The CDR3 bases are TGTGCCTGGCGTCGGATGACTGTGAATGAGCAGTTCTTC.